This record concerns one T cell receptor (beta chain) sequence. Which antigen it targets is not known. Base qualities are not recorded, but no much larger clone differs from it by a single base. Measured from the cysteine to the phenylalanine, the CDR3 is 14 residues long. Solely the CDR3 DNA is kept, with 42 bases framed from the first base. Via the germline V gene, CDR1 is MNHEY and CDR2 SVGAGI. V has 5 bases trimmed and J has 5 bases trimmed; junction bases matching no gene number 6. This sample stems from a study of control samples from healthy donors and cancer patients (dated by TCRdb to 2019 to 2021). Library construction relied on the immunoSEQ multiplex PCR assay. TCRdb took this table from immuneACCESS and kept in-frame rearrangements with V and J called. Such tables lack part of the clones; where checked against another copy, unresolved V genes explain under half of the gap, and the rest is unexplained. This sample lists about 250,000 clones; almost 85% were detected once. The top ten hold roughly 13% of the sample.

The sequenced material came from PBMCs. This TCR was sampled from a woman in her sixties or seventies with lung cancer. The V and J genes are TRBV6-5 and TRBJ1-1, with 9 bases aligning to TRBD1. The CDR3 reads as follows: CASSPSGTGTEAFF. The DNA sequence is as follows: TGTGCCAGCAGTCCATCCGGGACAGGGACTGAAGCTTTCTTT.